This TCR beta chain was captured by sequencing in a study of a mutant IDH1 vaccine in newly diagnosed glioma. The method was immunoSEQ multiplex PCR; TCRdb's version includes in-frame clones alone and lacks a portion of them. The sample lists about 69,000 clones; around 86% were seen once. Stated time point: week 35, safety follow-up. One vaccine dose held 300 ug of mutant IDH1 20-mer peptide and came with topical imiquimod. The germline gives CDR1 SGHTA, CDR2 FQGNSA. With 2 bases removed from V and 8 bases from J, the gap between germline ends came to 13 bases. The CDR3 covers 15 residues. A remark on this clone: No antigen is known for it.

The sample here was PBMCs, taken from a glioma patient whose treatment included an IDH1 peptide vaccine. The chain is built from TRBV7-2 and TRBJ1-6; D is ambiguous. The receptor was derived from a man under 40 with glioma. The CDR3 DNA sequence: TGTGCCAGCAGCTTAATAGAGTTTTCCGATTCACCCCTCCACTTT. Protein: CASSLIEFSDSPLHF.